Sequencing of this T cell receptor (beta chain) was carried out in a study of OX40 agonist ivuxolimab in advanced cancers. Assay used: immunoSEQ multiplex PCR; TCRdb lists only in-frame clones, some missing. The table records 55,000 to 70,000 clones, about 80% of them present only once. Germline loops: CDR1 LNHDA, CDR2 SQIVND (reference sequence). This CDR3 is built from 15 residues. Unmatched junction bases numbered 6, after V lost 4 bases and J lost 0 bases. The genes are TRBV19 and TRBJ2-7, with 7 bases aligning to TRBD1. Sample: CD4+ or CD8+ T cells sorted from blood, taken in a trial of the OX40 agonist ivuxolimab. This sequence was found in an adult with an advanced solid tumor such as melanoma, head and neck, liver or kidney cancer. CDR3 DNA sequence: TGTGCCAGTAGTACCGAGACAGGGAGCTCCTACGAGCAGTACTTC. Protein product: CASSTETGSSYEQYF. Full variable domain (outside the CDR3, taken from reference TRBV19 and TRBJ2-7): DGGITQSPKYLFRKEGQNVTLSCEQNLNHDAMYWYRQDPGQGLRLIYYSQIVNDFQKGDIAEGYSVSREKKESFPLTVTSAQKNPTAFYLCASSTETGSSYEQYFGPGTRLTVT.